The clone carrying this T cell receptor (beta chain) was picked up many times. The target antigen is unknown. Trimming cost V 0 bases and J 7 bases; bases outside gene matches: 12. Germline CDR1 is LGHNA and CDR2 is YSLEER. The CDR3 sequence is 16 residues long. It was with 60 Vbeta and 13 Jbeta primers that the PCR ran. How the authors handled the data: Counted up in a later analysis, unique TCR beta chains came to some 72 million, with around 10 million shared. Some clones are missing from TCRdb's copy, which holds only in-frame ones; the method was immunoSEQ multiplex PCR. Clonal size and the V and J genes are those of that table, whereas D and trimming came from the DNA. The repertoire holds some 120,000 clones, with 79% as singletons. This record belongs to a study of cytomegalovirus exposure and HLA in healthy donors. Study-wide results and limits: Excluded were some V segments that proved indistinguishable, including TRBV6-2 and TRBV6-3. In a later analysis, donors in an Asian-associated ancestry cluster reportedly had fewer N-insertions in productive TCRs than the cohort mean. An assumption of roughly uniform sequencing depth across donors underlay the presence/absence analyses.

Input material: PBMCs. The source is a man aged 18 to 35 in good health and CMV-seronegative. The chain uses TRBV4-3 and TRBJ2-7; the match to TRBD1 covers 7 bases. The CDR3 here is CASSQDRWSTGREQYF. As DNA, the CDR3 is TGCGCCAGCAGCCAAGATCGATGGTCGACAGGGCGGGAGCAGTACTTC.